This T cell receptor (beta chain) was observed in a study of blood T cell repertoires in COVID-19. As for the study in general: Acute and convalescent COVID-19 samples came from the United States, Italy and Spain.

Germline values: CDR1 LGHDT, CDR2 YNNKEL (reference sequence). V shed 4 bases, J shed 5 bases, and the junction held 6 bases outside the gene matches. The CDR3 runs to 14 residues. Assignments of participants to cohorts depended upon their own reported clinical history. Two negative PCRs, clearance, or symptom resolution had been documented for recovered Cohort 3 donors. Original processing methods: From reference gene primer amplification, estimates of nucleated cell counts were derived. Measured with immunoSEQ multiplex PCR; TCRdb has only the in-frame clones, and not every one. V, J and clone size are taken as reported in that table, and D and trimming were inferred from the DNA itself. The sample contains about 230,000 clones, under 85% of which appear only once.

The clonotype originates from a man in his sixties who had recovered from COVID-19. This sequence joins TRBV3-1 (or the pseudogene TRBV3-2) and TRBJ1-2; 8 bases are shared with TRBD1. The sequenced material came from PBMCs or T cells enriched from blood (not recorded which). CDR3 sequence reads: CASSLPGQAYGYTF. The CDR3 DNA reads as TGTGCCAGCAGCCTCCCGGGACAGGCTTATGGCTACACCTTC.